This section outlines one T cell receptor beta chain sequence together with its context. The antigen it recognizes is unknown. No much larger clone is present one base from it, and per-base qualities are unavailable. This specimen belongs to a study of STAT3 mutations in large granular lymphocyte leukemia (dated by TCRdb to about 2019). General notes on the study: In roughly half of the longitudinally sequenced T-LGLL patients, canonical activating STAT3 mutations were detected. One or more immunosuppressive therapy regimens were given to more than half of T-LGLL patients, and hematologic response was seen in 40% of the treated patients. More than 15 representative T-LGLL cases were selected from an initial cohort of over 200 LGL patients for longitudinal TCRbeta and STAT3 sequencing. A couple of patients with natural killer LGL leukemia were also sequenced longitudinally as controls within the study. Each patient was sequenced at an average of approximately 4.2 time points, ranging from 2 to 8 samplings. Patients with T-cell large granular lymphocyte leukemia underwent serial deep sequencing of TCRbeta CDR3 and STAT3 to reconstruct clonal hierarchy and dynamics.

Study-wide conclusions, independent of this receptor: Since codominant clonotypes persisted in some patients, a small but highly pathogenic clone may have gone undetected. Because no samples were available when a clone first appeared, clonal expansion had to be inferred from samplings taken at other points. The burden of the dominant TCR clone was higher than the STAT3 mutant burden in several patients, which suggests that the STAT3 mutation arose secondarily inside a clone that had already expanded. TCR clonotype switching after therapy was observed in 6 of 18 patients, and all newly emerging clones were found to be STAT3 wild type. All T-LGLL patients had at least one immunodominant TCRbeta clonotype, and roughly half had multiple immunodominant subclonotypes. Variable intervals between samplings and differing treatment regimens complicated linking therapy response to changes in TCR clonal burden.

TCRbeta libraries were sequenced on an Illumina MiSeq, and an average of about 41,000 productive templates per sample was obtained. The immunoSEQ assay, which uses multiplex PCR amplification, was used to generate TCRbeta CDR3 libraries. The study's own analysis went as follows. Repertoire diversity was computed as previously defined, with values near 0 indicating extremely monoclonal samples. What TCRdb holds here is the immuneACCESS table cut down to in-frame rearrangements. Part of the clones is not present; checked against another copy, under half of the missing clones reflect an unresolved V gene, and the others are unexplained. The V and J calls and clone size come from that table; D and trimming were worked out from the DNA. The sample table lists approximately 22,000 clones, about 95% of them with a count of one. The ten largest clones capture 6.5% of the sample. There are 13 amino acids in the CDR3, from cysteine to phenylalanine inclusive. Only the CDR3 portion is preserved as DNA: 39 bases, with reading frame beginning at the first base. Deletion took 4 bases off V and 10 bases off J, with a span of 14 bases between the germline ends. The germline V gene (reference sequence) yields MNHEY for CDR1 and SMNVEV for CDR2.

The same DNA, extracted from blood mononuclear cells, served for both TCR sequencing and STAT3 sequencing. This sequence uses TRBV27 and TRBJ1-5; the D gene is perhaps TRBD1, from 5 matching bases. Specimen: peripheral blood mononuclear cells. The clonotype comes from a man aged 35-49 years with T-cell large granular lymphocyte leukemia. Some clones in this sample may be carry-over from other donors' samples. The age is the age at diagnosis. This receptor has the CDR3 CASSWNQGYPQHF. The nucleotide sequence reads TGTGCCAGCAGTTGGAACCAGGGATATCCCCAGCATTTT.